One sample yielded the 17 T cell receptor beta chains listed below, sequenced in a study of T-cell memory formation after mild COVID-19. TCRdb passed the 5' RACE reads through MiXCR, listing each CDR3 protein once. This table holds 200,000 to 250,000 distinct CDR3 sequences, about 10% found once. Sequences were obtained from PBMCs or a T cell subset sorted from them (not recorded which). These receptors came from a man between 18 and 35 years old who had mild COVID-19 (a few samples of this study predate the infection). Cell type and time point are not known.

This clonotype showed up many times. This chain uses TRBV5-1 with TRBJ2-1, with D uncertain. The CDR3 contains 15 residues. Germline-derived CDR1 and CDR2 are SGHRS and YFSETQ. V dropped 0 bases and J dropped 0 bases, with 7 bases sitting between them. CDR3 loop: CASSLGGSSYNEQFF. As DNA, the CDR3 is TGCGCCAGCAGCTTGGGGGGAAGCTCCTACAATGAGCAGTTCTTC.

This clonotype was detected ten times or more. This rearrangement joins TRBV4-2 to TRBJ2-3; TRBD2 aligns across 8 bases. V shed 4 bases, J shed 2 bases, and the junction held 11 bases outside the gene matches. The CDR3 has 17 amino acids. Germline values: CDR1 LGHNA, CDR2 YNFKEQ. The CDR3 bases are TGTGCCAGCAGCCTAAATGCGGTAGCGGGATTCACAGATACGCAGTATTTT. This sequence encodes CASSLNAVAGFTDTQYF.

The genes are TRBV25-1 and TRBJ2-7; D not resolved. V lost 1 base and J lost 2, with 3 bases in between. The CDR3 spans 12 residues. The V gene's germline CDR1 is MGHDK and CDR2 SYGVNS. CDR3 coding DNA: TGTGCCAGCAGTGAATCTACCTACGAGCAGTACTTC. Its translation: CASSESTYEQYF.

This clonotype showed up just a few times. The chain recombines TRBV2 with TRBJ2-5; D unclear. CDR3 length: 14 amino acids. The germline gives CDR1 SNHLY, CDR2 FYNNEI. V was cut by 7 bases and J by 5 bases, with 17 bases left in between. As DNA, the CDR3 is TGTGCCAGCAAAGGGAACCTAGTGTCGGAGACCCAGTACTTC. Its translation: CASKGNLVSETQYF.

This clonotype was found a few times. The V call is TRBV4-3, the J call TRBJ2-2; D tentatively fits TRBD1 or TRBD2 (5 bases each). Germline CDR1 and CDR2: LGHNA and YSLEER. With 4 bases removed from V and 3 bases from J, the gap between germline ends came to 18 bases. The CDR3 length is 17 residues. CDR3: CASSPPGAIPDTGELFF. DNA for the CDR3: TGCGCCAGCAGCCCCCCCGGGGCCATCCCCGACACCGGGGAGCTGTTTTTT.

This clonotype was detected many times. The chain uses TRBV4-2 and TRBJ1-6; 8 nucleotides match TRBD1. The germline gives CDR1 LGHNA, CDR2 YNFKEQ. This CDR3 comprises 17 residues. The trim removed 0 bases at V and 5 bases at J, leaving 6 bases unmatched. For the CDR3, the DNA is TGTGCCAGCAGCCAAGAATGGCAGGGGGCGGATAATTCACCCCTCCACTTT. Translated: CASSQEWQGADNSPLHF.

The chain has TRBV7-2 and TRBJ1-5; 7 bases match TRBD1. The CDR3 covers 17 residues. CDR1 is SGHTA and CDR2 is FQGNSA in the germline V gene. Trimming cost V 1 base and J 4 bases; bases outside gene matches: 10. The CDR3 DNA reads TGTGCCAGCAGCTTAGAACAGACAGGGACGGGGAATCAGCCCCAGCATTTT. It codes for CASSLEQTGTGNQPQHF.

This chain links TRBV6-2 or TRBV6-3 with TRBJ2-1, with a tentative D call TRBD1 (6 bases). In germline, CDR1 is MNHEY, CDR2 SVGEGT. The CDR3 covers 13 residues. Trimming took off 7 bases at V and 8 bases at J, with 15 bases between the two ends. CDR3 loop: CASKPQGRDEQFF. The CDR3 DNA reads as TGTGCCAGCAAACCCCAGGGGCGGGATGAGCAGTTCTTC.

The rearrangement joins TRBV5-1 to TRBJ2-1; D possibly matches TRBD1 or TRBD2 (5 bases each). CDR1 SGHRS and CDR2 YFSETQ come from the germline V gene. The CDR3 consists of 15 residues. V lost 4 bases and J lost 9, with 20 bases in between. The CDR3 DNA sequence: TGCGCCAGCAGCACACCGGGACCGGGTGTGGGTGAGCAGTTCTTC. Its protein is CASSTPGPGVGEQFF.

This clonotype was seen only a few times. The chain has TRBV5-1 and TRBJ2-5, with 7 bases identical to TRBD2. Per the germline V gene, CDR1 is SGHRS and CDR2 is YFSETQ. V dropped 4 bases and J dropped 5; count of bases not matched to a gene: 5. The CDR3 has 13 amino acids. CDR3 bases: TGCGCCAGCAGCGTGACTAGCAGGGAGACCCAGTACTTC. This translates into CASSVTSRETQYF. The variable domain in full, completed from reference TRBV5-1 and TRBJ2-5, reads KAGVTQTPRYLIKTRGQQVTLSCSPISGHRSVSWYQQTPGQGLQFLFEYFSETQRNKGNFPGRFSGRQFSNSRSEMNVSTLELGDSALYLCASSVTSRETQYFGPGTRLLVL.

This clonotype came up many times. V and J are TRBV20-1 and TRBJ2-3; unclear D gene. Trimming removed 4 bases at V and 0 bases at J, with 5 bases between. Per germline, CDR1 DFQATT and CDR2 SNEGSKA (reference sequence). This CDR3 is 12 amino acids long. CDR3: CSATDSTDTQYF. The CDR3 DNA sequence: TGCAGTGCTACTGACAGCACAGATACGCAGTATTTT.

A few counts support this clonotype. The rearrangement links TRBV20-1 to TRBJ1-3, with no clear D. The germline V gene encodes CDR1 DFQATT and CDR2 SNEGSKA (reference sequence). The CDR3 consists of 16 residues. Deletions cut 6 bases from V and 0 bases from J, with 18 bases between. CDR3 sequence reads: CSAQPPGGDSGNTIYF. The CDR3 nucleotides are TGCAGTGCGCAACCCCCCGGCGGAGACTCTGGAAACACCATATATTTT.

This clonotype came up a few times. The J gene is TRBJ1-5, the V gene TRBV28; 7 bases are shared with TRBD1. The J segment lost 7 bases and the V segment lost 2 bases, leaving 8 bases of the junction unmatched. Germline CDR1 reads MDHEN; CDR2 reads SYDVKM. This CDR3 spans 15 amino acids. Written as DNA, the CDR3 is TGTGCCAGCAGTTTACTTGACAGGGTTGGGCAGCCCCAGCATTTT. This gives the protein CASSLLDRVGQPQHF.

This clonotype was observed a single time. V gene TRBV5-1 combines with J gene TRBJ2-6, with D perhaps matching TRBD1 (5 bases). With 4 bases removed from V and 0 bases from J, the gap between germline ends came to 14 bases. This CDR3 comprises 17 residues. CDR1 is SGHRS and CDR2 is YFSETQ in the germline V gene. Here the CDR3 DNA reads TGCGCCAGCAGCCCCGGAGTCAGGGCCTCTGGGGCCAACGTCCTGACTTTC. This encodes CASSPGVRASGANVLTF.

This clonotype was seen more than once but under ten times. CDR3 sequence reads: CASSYSIPQGGGNTIYF. The CDR3 region has the DNA TGTGCCAGCAGTTACTCAATCCCCCAGGGCGGAGGAAACACCATATATTTT. The chain employs TRBV6-5 and TRBJ1-3; possibly TRBD1 for D (5 bases). The V end lost 0 bases, the J end lost 4 bases, and 16 bases lay between the germline ends. This CDR3 is 17 amino acids long. CDR1 and CDR2 (germline): MNHEY, SVGAGI.

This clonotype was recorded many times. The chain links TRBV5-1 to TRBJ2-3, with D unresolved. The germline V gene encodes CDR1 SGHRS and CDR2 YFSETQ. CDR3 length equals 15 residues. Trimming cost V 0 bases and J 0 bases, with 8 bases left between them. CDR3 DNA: TGCGCCAGCAGCTTGGCCACACGAAGCACAGATACGCAGTATTTT. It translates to CASSLATRSTDTQYF.

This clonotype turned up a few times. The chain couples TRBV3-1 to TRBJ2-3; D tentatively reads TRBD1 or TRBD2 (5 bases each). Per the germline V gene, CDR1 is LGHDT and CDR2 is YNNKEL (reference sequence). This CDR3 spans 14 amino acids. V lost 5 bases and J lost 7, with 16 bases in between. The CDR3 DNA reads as TGTGCCAGCAGCTGGACTGGACACAGGAATACGCAGTATTTT. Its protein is CASSWTGHRNTQYF.